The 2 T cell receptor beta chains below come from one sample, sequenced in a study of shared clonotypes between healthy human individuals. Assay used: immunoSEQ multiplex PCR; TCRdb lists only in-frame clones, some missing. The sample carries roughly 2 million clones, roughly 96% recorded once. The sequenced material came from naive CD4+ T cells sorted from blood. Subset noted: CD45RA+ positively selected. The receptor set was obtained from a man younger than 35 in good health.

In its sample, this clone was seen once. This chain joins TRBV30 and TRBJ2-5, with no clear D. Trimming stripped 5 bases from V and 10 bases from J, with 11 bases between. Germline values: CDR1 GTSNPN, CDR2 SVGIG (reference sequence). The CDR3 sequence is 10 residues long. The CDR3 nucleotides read TGTGCCTGGGACGAAGAGGTCCAGTACTTC. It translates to CAWDEEVQYF.

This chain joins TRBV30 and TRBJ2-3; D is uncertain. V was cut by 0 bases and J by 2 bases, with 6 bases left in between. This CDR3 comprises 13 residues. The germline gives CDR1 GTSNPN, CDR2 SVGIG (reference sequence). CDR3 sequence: CAWSVLITDTQYF. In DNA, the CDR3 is TGTGCCTGGAGTGTACTGATCACAGATACGCAGTATTTT.